In this sample, the clone carrying this T cell receptor beta chain turned up a few times. Antigen specificity is unknown. A much more abundant neighbour one base away suggests this may be a read error. The source of the sample is a study of molecular identifiers for immune sequencing clone quantification. On the study more broadly: RNA, taken in replicates from approximately 20,000 or 100,000 naive CD8 cells, was split five ways, with four sequenced.

Study-wide points: Clones carrying above 20 RNA copies accounted for over 97% of effector molecules, under 1% in naive cells. A shared barcode on identical TCR molecules could lead to underestimated sizes for highly expanded clones.

CDR3 size: 14 residues. The germline V gene encodes CDR1 LNHNV and CDR2 YYDKDF (reference sequence). TCR libraries were built in bulk with a published protocol and specific TCR primers. TCRdb re-called the PCR reads with MiXCR, one entry per CDR3 protein. The table lists roughly 93,000 distinct CDR3 sequences, around 19% of them singletons, with about 0.85% in the top ten. The gene calls are TRBV15 and TRBJ1-6, with D tentatively TRBD1 (5 bases). The TCR sequence derives from a human donor in good health. Some libraries in this study had Jurkat cell RNA spiked in. Sequenced sample: naive CD8+ T cells from blood, with Jurkat cell RNA spiked in. Specified subset: FACS-sorted CD8+CD4-CCR7+CD45RA+ naive T cells. This CDR3 is CAASRGEGNSPLHF. For the CDR3, the DNA is TGTGCCGCCAGCAGAGGGGAAGGAAATTCACCCCTCCACTTT.